This is a list of T cell receptor beta chains from one sample in a study of blood T cells in healthy people across ages. TCRdb re-derived calls from the 5' RACE reads in MiXCR, one entry per CDR3 protein. The sample carries fewer than 2,000,000 distinct CDR3 sequences, roughly two fifths recorded once. Sequences were obtained from blood. All receptors derive from a human donor in good health. CDR3s include the opening cysteine and the closing phenylalanine or tryptophan. Fields, in order: D gene, J gene, V gene, clone size, CDR3 DNA, CDR3 protein. D genes are given only for firm matches. Clone size, where shown, is once, few, many, or a class for clones that have expanded.

TRBD2 TRBJ2-1 TRBV6-2/TRBV6-3 . TGTGCCAGCAGGAGTAGCGGGGGGGCGGAGACCCAGTTCTTC CASRSSGGAETQFF
. TRBJ2-5 TRBV7-3 . TGTGCCAGCAGCCGAAACTACGAAGAGACCCAGTACTTC CASSRNYEETQYF
TRBD2 TRBJ2-3 TRBV7-2 many TGTGCCAGCAGCTTAGCGGGGGGGGTAGATACGCAGTATTTT CASSLAGGVDTQYF
. TRBJ2-4 TRBV27 few TGTGCCAGCAGTTCGGACAATAGAAGAAGCATTCAGTACTTC CASSSDNRRSIQYF
TRBD1 TRBJ1-5 TRBV24-1 few TGTGCCACCAGTGATTCTACAGGGGACTTCGGTCAGCCCCAGCATTTT CATSDSTGDFGQPQHF
. TRBJ2-1 TRBV6-1 many TGTGCCAGCAGTAGCGGATACCATACCTACAATGAGCAGTTCTTC CASSSGYHTYNEQFF
. TRBJ2-7 TRBV27 . TGTGCCAGTTCTCATTCGGTGGGGAGCTCCTACGAGCAGTACTTC CASSHSVGSSYEQYF
. TRBJ2-7 TRBV28 once TGTGCCAGCAGTTTTAGTTTGAATGAGCAGTACTTC CASSFSLNEQYF
. TRBJ1-5 TRBV20-1 . TGCAGTGCTAGAAACACCCTTAGAAGTCAGCCCCAGCATTTT CSARNTLRSQPQHF
. TRBJ2-6 TRBV5-1 . TGCGCCAGCAGCTCTCTCAGGGACGGGGCCAACGTCCTGACTTTC CASSSLRDGANVLTF
. TRBJ2-7 TRBV20-1 few TGCAGTGCTAGGACGGAGCCTCTCTACGAGCAGTACTTC CSARTEPLYEQYF
. TRBJ1-5 TRBV6-5 . TGTGCCAGCAGTTCAACCCCCGGGTCAGGTGGGGGAAGCAATCAGCCCCAGCATTTT CASSSTPGSGGGSNQPQHF
TRBD1 TRBJ1-2 TRBV9 few TGTGCCAGCAGCGTAGGTGGCAGGGGGTGCGACTATGGCTACACCTTC CASSVGGRGCDYGYTF
. TRBJ2-1 TRBV29-1 once TGCAGCGCTAAAGGTCACCTCACGAAGACGGAGCAGTTCTTC CSAKGHLTKTEQFF
. TRBJ2-7 TRBV20-1 few TGCAGTGCTAGAGGGTGGCAGGGGGGATCCTACGAGCAGTACTTC CSARGWQGGSYEQYF
. TRBJ1-6 TRBV4-3 few TGCGCCAGCAGCCAAACTGGGGTTGGAAATTCACCCCTCCACTTT CASSQTGVGNSPLHF
. TRBJ2-1 TRBV29-1 few TGCAGCGCCCCCGTGACAGGCTCTAGCTCCTACAATGAGCAGTTCTTC CSAPVTGSSSYNEQFF
TRBD2 TRBJ2-4 TRBV28 . TGTGCCAGCTCCTATACGCGGGGGGGAGGTGAAAACATTCAGTACTTC CASSYTRGGGENIQYF
. TRBJ1-2 TRBV21-1 once TGTGCCAGCAGCAAAGGAAAGGGCAGGCGGGAAGCTGGCTACACCTTC CASSKGKGRREAGYTF
. TRBJ1-5 TRBV5-1 once TGCGCCAGCAGCTCCTGGGGGGGCCAGGGTCAGCCCCAGCATTTT CASSSWGGQGQPQHF
TRBD1 TRBJ2-7 TRBV12-3/TRBV12-4 . TGTGCCAGCACTTACGCAGGGGGCACCTACGAGCAGTACTTC CASTYAGGTYEQYF
. TRBJ2-7 TRBV4-3 few TGCGCCAGCAGCCAAGAATGGGAGATTGCCTACGAGCAGTACTTC CASSQEWEIAYEQYF
. TRBJ2-1 TRBV6-5 few TGTGCCAGCAGTACCCGTGGGGCAGGCAATGAGCAGTTCTTC CASSTRGAGNEQFF
. TRBJ2-1 TRBV5-1 . TGCGCCAGCAGCTTGGCGGTCGAAGCTTACAATGAGCAGTTCTTC CASSLAVEAYNEQFF
TRBD1 TRBJ2-1 TRBV7-8 . TGTGCCAGCAGCTTTAAGACAGGGGCCCCCTTCGGTGAGCAGTTCTTC CASSFKTGAPFGEQFF